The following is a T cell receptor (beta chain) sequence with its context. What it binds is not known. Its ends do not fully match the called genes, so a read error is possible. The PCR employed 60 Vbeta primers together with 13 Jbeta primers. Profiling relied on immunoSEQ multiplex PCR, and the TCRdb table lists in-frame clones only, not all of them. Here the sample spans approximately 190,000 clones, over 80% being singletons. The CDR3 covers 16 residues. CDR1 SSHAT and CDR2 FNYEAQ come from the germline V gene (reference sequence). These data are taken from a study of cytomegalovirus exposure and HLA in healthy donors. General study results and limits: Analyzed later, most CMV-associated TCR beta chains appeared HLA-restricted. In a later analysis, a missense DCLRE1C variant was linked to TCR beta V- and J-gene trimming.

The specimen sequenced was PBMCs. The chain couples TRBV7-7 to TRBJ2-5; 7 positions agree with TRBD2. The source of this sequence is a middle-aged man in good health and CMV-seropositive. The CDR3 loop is CASSLSAGRVQETQYF. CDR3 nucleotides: TGTGCTAGCAGCTTATCAGCGGGGCGGGTCCAAGAGACCCAGTACTTC.